This entry lists 25 T cell receptor beta chains sequenced from one sample in a study of blood T cell repertoires in COVID-19. Data came from immunoSEQ multiplex PCR; TCRdb stores just in-frame clones and leaves some out. The repertoire has about 61,000 clones, around 73% of them found once; the top ten carry roughly a fifth. Sequenced input: peripheral blood. The receptors here all came from a man at least 80 years old with active or convalescent COVID-19.

V is TRBV18 and J is TRBJ1-4; 8 nucleotides line up with TRBD1. With 2 bases clipped from V and 8 bases from J, the junction kept 7 bases outside the gene matches. CDR1 is KGHSH, CDR2 LQKENI, per germline. CDR3 size: 15 residues. In nucleotides, the CDR3 is TGTGCCAGCTCACCATCGGACAGGGAGGGCGAAAAACTGTTTTTT. This codes for CASSPSDREGEKLFF.

In its sample, this clone was seen a few times. V and J are TRBV4-3 and TRBJ1-2, with TRBD1 matching 8 bases. V lost 4 bases to trimming and J lost 4 bases; unmatched junction nucleotides: 2. Germline CDR1 is LGHNA and CDR2 is YSLEER. This CDR3 spans 13 amino acids. DNA for the CDR3: TGCGCCAGCAGCCGAACAGGGGGCTATGGCTACACCTTC. This sequence encodes CASSRTGGYGYTF.

The rearrangement joins TRBV30 to TRBJ1-1; TRBD1 is a possible D gene (5 bases). The CDR3 extends over 15 amino acids. V lost 3 bases, J lost 3 bases, and 17 bases lay in between. CDR1 is GTSNPN, CDR2 SVGIG, per germline (reference sequence). The CDR3 region is CAWSPGRGGYTEAFF. Here the CDR3 DNA reads TGTGCCTGGAGCCCGGGGCGGGGGGGGTACACTGAAGCTTTCTTT.

V and J are TRBV7-9 and TRBJ1-4, with TRBD1 as a possible D gene (5 bases). V lost 1 base, J lost 12 bases, and 12 bases lay in between. CDR1 is SEHNR, CDR2 FQNEAQ, per germline (reference sequence). CDR3 size: 13 residues. As DNA, the CDR3 is TGTGCCAGCAGCTTAGGGGCCAGGGCGGAACTGTTTTTT. It encodes CASSLGARAELFF. The whole variable domain, filled in from reference TRBV7-9 and TRBJ1-4, reads DTGVSQNPRHKITKRGQNVTFRCDPISEHNRLYWYRQTLGQGPEFLTYFQNEAQLEKSRLLSDRFSAERPKGSFSTLEIQRTEQGDSAMYLCASSLGARAELFFGSGTQLSVL.

J is TRBJ1-2 and V is TRBV6-5; 7 bases agree with TRBD1. The ends lost 4 bases at V and 5 bases at J; junction bases unmatched: 10. Germline V gene lookup returns CDR1 MNHEY and CDR2 SVGAGI. The CDR3 runs 15 residues. CDR3 region: CASSSRQGRGYGYTF. The CDR3 DNA sequence: TGTGCCAGCAGTTCTAGACAGGGACGGGGATATGGCTACACCTTC.

The chain employs TRBV10-3 and TRBJ2-2; weak D call: TRBD2 (7 bases). The CDR3 runs to 15 residues. Trimming stripped 8 bases from V and 0 bases from J, with 13 bases between. Germline V lookup: CDR1 ENHRY, CDR2 SYGVKD. CDR3: CAIGGAGSNTGELFF. CDR3 sequence (DNA): TGTGCCATCGGGGGGGCCGGCTCGAACACCGGGGAGCTGTTTTTT.

The chain links TRBV15 to TRBJ2-7; 7 bases fit TRBD1. The V segment lost 3 bases and the J segment 3 bases; nucleotides outside the gene matches: 11. The CDR3 spans 16 residues. The germline V gene has CDR1 LNHNV and CDR2 YYDKDF (reference sequence). CDR3 protein: CATSSFVGTENYEQYF. In nucleotides, the CDR3 is TGTGCCACCAGCAGTTTCGTCGGGACAGAAAACTACGAGCAGTACTTC.

The chain has TRBV9 and TRBJ2-7; tentatively, D is TRBD1 (6 bases). CDR1 and CDR2 from the germline V gene are SGDLS and YYNGEE. The CDR3 spans 16 residues. Trimming removed 0 bases at V and 3 bases at J, with 16 bases between. The CDR3 bases are TGTGCCAGCAGCGTAGCCCCTAACACGGACAGCTACGAGCAGTACTTC. As protein: CASSVAPNTDSYEQYF.

CDR3 DNA: TGTGCCAGCAGGGGCGTCGGGGAACAATCACCCCTCCACTTT. Amino acid sequence: CASRGVGEQSPLHF. The chain employs TRBV9 and TRBJ1-6; D gene uncertain. The V gene's germline CDR1 is SGDLS and CDR2 YYNGEE. The V gene lost 5 bases and the J gene lost 10 bases, with 16 bases spanning the gap. The CDR3 has 14 residues.

This clone turned up a few times. The chain has TRBV29-1 and TRBJ1-1, with D possibly TRBD1 on 5 matching bases. V was trimmed by 4 bases and J by 7 bases, leaving 10 bases between them. The CDR3 covers 11 residues. Germline CDR1 is SQVTM and CDR2 is ANQGSEA. DNA of the CDR3: TGCAGCGTTGGTGGGGCGATTGAAGCTTTCTTT. This encodes CSVGGAIEAFF.

Note on this clone: The germline gene is not matched at one end of the junction; a read error may be the cause. CDR3: CVSSFLGQGAPGELFF. The CDR3 region has the DNA TGCGTCAGCAGCTTTCTGGGACAGGGGGCGCCCGGGGAGCTGTTTTTT. The chain couples TRBV5-1 to TRBJ2-2, with TRBD1 matching over 12 bases. The CDR3 sequence is 16 residues long. Per the germline V gene, CDR1 is SGHRS and CDR2 is YFSETQ.

V and J are TRBV7-9 and TRBJ2-7; possibly TRBD1 for D (5 bases). This CDR3 is built from 14 residues. CDR1 SEHNR and CDR2 FQNEAQ come from the germline V gene (reference sequence). The V and J ends lost 1 base and 5 bases respectively, with 12 bases between them. CDR3 coding DNA: TGTGCCAGCAGCTTAGATCGCAGGGTCCACGAGCAGTACTTC. Residues: CASSLDRRVHEQYF.

The chain uses TRBV6-6 and TRBJ2-7, with 7 nucleotides matching TRBD2. Trimming removed 6 bases from V and 5 bases from J; junction bases left unmatched: 7. The CDR3 has 13 amino acids. Per the germline V gene, CDR1 is MNHNY and CDR2 is SVGAGI (reference sequence). CDR3 amino acids: CASSPGTTDEQYF. Written as DNA, the CDR3 is TGTGCCAGCAGCCCTGGGACTACCGACGAGCAGTACTTC.

This chain links TRBV6-5 with TRBJ1-1, with D hard to call. CDR1 and CDR2 from the germline V gene are MNHEY and SVGAGI. V lost 6 bases, J lost 4 bases, and 18 bases lay in between. CDR3 length equals 15 residues. The DNA of the CDR3 is TGTGCCAGCAGGCTGACACGTTTAAGAACCACTGAAGCTTTCTTT. Translation gives CASRLTRLRTTEAFF.

V is TRBV27 and J is TRBJ1-1; 7 bases agree with TRBD1. The CDR3 runs 16 residues. The J segment lost 1 base and the V segment lost 4 bases, leaving 9 bases of the junction unmatched. From germline, CDR1 is MNHEY and CDR2 SMNVEV (reference sequence). Written as DNA, the CDR3 is TGTGCCAGCAGTTGGGCCCCGACAGGGAAGAACACTGAAGCTTTCTTT. Amino acids: CASSWAPTGKNTEAFF.

This rearrangement joins TRBV6-1 to TRBJ2-1; the D gene is possibly TRBD2 (6 bases). The CDR3 is 15 residues long. Deletions cut 3 bases from V and 3 bases from J, with 12 bases between. Germline V gene data show CDR1 as MNHNS and CDR2 as SASEGT. The CDR3 sequence is CASSEVAEGYNEQFF. CDR3 coding DNA: TGTGCCAGCAGTGAGGTAGCGGAAGGCTACAATGAGCAGTTCTTC.

The rearrangement joins TRBV28 to TRBJ2-1; 7 bases match TRBD1. The germline V gene encodes CDR1 MDHEN and CDR2 SYDVKM. V lost 10 bases, J lost 3 bases, and 12 bases stayed unmatched. The CDR3 is 15 amino acids. CDR3 DNA sequence: TGTGCCACCCAAGGGGGCCACCCTTTCTACAATGAGCAGTTCTTC. Translation gives CATQGGHPFYNEQFF.

The gene calls are TRBV6-5 and TRBJ1-2; tentative D call: TRBD1 (6 bases). V was trimmed by 8 bases and J by 0 bases, leaving 16 bases between them. Looked up from germline, CDR1 is MNHEY and CDR2 is SVGAGI. The CDR3 consists of 15 residues. DNA for the CDR3: TGTGCCAGCCTAAAGGAGGGGGGGGCTAACTATGGCTACACCTTC. Encoded protein: CASLKEGGANYGYTF.

The gene calls are TRBV18 and TRBJ2-1, with 8 bases aligning to TRBD2. Germline V gene lookup returns CDR1 KGHSH and CDR2 LQKENI. The CDR3 extends over 15 amino acids. V shed 6 bases and J 7 bases; nucleotides not matched to a gene: 11. The CDR3 spells CASSAISGGANEQFF. CDR3 DNA: TGTGCCAGCTCGGCCATAAGCGGGGGAGCGAATGAGCAGTTCTTC.

The chain has TRBV18 and TRBJ1-2, with 7 bases fitting TRBD1. J lost 1 base, V lost 4 bases, and 12 bases had no gene match. The germline V gene has CDR1 KGHSH and CDR2 LQKENI. This CDR3 contains 17 residues. The CDR3 DNA sequence: TGTGCCAGCTCACGAGACAGGGCCCAAATAAATAACTATGGCTACACCTTC. Amino acid sequence: CASSRDRAQINNYGYTF.

This rearrangement joins TRBV10-3 to TRBJ1-3; D not resolved. The CDR3 loop spans 14 amino acids. V lost 6 bases and J lost 4, with 13 bases in between. Germline V gives CDR1 ENHRY, CDR2 SYGVKD. The CDR3 bases are TGTGCCATCAGCCCGAATGCAGCGGGAAACACCATATATTTT. It specifies CAISPNAAGNTIYF.

This chain connects TRBV28 to TRBJ1-1; 8 bases align to TRBD1. This CDR3 spans 16 amino acids. In germline, CDR1 is MDHEN, CDR2 SYDVKM. Trimming at V came to 0 bases and at J to 1 base, leaving 4 bases not matched to a gene. The CDR3 reads CASSLWGTGENTEAFF. In DNA, the CDR3 is TGTGCCAGCAGTTTATGGGGGACAGGCGAGAACACTGAAGCTTTCTTT.

The chain couples TRBV18 to TRBJ2-1; 9 bases fit TRBD1. Losses at the gene ends were 3 bases for V and 1 base for J; bases not matched to a gene: 4. CDR3 size: 16 residues. The germline gives CDR1 KGHSH, CDR2 LQKENI. In nucleotides, the CDR3 is TGTGCCAGCTCACCCGACGGGACAGGGTCCTACAATGAGCAGTTCTTC. Residues: CASSPDGTGSYNEQFF.

The V call is TRBV28, the J call TRBJ2-1, with D tentatively TRBD2 (7 bases). Per germline, CDR1 MDHEN and CDR2 SYDVKM. This CDR3 has 16 amino acids. The germline V and J ends were trimmed by 6 bases and 8 bases, with 23 bases remaining between them. The CDR3 DNA is TGTGCCAGCAGAGAGGAAGGGGAGGGGGGTTTTGATGAGCAGTTCTTC. It yields the protein CASREEGEGGFDEQFF.

V is TRBV5-1 and J is TRBJ1-4; maybe TRBD1 (5 bases). The CDR3 totals 15 residues. Germline V gives CDR1 SGHRS, CDR2 YFSETQ. Trimming took off 0 bases at V and 6 bases at J, with 12 bases between the two ends. The CDR3 is CASSLVPGRDEKLFF. The CDR3 nucleotides read TGCGCCAGCAGCTTGGTACCAGGGAGGGATGAAAAACTGTTTTTT.